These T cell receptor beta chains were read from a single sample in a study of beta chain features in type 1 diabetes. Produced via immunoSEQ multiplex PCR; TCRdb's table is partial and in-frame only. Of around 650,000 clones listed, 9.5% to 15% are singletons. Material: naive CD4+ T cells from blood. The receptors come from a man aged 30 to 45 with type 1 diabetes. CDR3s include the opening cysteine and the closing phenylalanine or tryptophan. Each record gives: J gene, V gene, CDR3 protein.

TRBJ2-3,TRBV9,CASSPLAGGTDTQYF
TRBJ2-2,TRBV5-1,CASSSRRENTGELFF
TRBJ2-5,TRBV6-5,CASNKGQVGETQYF
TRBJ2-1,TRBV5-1,CASSWDRTSGNEQFF
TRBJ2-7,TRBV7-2,CASSIGGGSSYEQYF
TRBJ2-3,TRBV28,CASSLGDPSTDTQYF
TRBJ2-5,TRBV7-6,CASSLALGETQYF
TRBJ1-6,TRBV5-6,CASSPLGTGGNSPLHF
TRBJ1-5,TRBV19,CASTERNSNQPQHF
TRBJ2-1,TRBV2,CASRRLAGLNEQFF
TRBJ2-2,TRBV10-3,CAIRGQGDTGELFF
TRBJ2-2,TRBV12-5,CASGRQVGQGSTGELFF
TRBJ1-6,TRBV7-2,CASSPQDSPLHF
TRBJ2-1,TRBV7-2,CASSPPGTSGGLQQFF
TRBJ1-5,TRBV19,CASSIPVEANQPQHF
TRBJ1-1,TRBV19,CASSIDPFAEAFF
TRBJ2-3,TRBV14,CASSRELAGQTDTQYF
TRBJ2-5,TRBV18,CASSDTGIQETQYF
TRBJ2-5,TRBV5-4,CASSPEAGQETQYF
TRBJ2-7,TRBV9,CASSVEGHEQYF
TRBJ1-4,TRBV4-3,CASSQGLTRSNEKLFF
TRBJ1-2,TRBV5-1,CASSFEAFYGYTF
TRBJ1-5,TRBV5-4,CASSLECRAVRQPQHF
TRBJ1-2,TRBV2,CASSGWTFYYGYTF
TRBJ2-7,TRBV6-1,CASSVRQAYEQYF
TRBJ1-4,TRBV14,CASSQLGRGIEKLFF
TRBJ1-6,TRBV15,CATGGRDRRSSPLHF
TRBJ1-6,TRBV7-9,CASSPQGPGNNSPLHF
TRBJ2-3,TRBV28,CASSTGQGNTDTQYF
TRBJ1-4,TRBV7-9,CASSLAPTGEDEKLFF
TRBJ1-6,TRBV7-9,CASSLRGQNSPLHF
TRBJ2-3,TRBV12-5,CASGFGDTQYF
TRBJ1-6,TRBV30,CAWGLGQGHSPLHF
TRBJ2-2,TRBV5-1,CASTVDGVNTGELFF
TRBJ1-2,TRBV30,CAWSEDTWSNGYTF
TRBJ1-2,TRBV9,CASSVGGNYGYTF
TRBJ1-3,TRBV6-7,CASTARTRPGNTIYF
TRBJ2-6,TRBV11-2,CASSSGDGFSGANVLTF
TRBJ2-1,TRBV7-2,CASSLRQGSNEQFF
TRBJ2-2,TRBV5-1,CASSLQSGRDSGELFF
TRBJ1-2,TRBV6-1,CASRIDGYTF
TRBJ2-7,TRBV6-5,CASSPTENYEQYF
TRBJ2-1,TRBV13,CASSPEGQELNEQFF
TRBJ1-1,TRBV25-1,CASSSQAGRNTEAFF
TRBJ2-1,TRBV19,CASSIRVGLAENEQFF
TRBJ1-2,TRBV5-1,CASSFLGGVGGYTF
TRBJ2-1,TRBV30,CAWSRDRGDEQFF
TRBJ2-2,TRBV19,CASSSGQGVSYTGELFF
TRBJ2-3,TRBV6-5,CASSYFLGQTDTQYF
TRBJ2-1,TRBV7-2,CASSTPSGGGEQFF
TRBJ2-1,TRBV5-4,CASSLLSGSYNEQFF
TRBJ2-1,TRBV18,CASSPPAEEYNEQFF
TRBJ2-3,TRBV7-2,CASSPSAFTDTQYF
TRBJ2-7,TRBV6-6,CASSAQGESYEQYF